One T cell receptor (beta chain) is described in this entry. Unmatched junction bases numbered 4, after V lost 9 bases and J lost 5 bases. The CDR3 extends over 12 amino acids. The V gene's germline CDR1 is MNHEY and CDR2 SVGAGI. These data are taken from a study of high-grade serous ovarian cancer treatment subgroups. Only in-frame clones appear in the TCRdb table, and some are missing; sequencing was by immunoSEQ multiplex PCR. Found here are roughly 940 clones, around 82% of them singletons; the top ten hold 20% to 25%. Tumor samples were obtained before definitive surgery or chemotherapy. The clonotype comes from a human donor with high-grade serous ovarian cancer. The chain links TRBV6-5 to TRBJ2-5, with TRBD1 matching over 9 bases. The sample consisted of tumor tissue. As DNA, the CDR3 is TGTGCCAGTTGGACAGGGGCTGAGACCCAGTACTTC. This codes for CASWTGAETQYF.